This paragraph reports one T cell receptor beta chain. In this sample, this clone turned up a few times. Its binding antigen is unknown. No base-level quality is on record; no much larger clone is a single base apart. Collaborating institutions collected whole blood in K2EDTA tubes following their own protocols. Collaborator samples were shipped for TCRbeta analysis as frozen whole blood, isolated PBMCs, or DNA extracted from either sample type. This sample is drawn from a study of blood T cell repertoires in COVID-19 (dated by TCRdb to the early 2020s). About the full investigation: Samples covering the acute and convalescent phases of COVID-19 were provided by collaborators in the United States, Italy and Spain. The prospective study material was composed of cDNA or gDNA derived from T cells, B-cell-depleted T cells, or PBMCs. Sample metadata almost always included a de-identified subject ID, COVID-19 status, age in years and sex. Deeply sampled blood TCRbeta repertoires from subjects exposed to, actively infected with, or recovered from COVID-19 were included in the dataset. Samples were obtained from the ongoing ImmuneRACE study (first 160 participants) and from over 1,000 subjects provided by 6 global collaborators. The repertoires were released in a freely available public database intended as a resource for research on the immune response to SARS-CoV-2. Where available, HLA class I and class II types were taken from metadata supplied by the sample provider and were not determined by assay-based typing.

CDR3 length: 15 amino acids, cysteine to phenylalanine. Solely the CDR3 DNA is kept, with 45 bases framed from the first base. CDR1 LNHDA and CDR2 SQIVND are derived from the germline V gene (reference sequence). At the junction V is shortened by 5 bases and J by 4 bases; bases outside the gene matches: 10. TCRbeta CDR3 regions were amplified from genomic DNA using the immunoSEQ Assay, a bias-controlled multiplex PCR. Regarding the original processing steps: The number of nucleated cells in each sample was estimated by amplification of reference gene primers within the assay. To quantify the absolute abundance of each unique TCRbeta CDR3 rearrangement, sequence reads were collapsed and filtered. For each sample, productive Simpson clonality was calculated as the square root of Simpson's diversity index over productive rearrangements. TCRdb obtained this table from immuneACCESS and retained in-frame rearrangements with V and J assigned. These tables miss some clones; where compared with another copy, unresolved V genes account for less than half of the shortfall, and the remainder is unexplained. D and trimming were read from the DNA, whereas the V and J calls and clone size are those reported in that table. The sample table shows around 250,000 clones, and about nine tenths are seen once. The ten largest clonotypes hold under 6.5% of the sample.

Findings and caveats that apply to the study as a whole: The quantity of clinical and demographic metadata differed by source and by participant and was supplied without curation.

The sequence was obtained from a man in his fifties or sixties with acute or convalescent COVID-19. The chain is assembled from TRBV19 and TRBJ2-7; 8 junctional bases match TRBD2. The material sequenced was peripheral blood. The CDR3 sequence is CASSVRSGMWYEQYF. The bases read TGTGCCAGTAGTGTCCGTAGCGGGATGTGGTACGAGCAGTACTTC.